These 4 T cell receptor beta chains were sequenced from one sample in a study of beta chain features in type 1 diabetes (dated by TCRdb to 2017 to 2018). Library preparation was by the immunoSEQ multiplex PCR assay. The High Capacity cDNA Reverse Transcription Kit was used to reverse transcribe all of the isolated RNA, meaning that expressed TCRB transcripts were what got sequenced. As stored in TCRdb, this immuneACCESS dataset retains in-frame rearrangements with V and J assigned. A fraction of the clones does not appear; measured against another copy, unresolved V genes explain less than half of the discrepancy, and the remainder lacks a known reason. For this sample there are 300,000 to 350,000 clones; approximately 8.2% appear just once. The ten largest make up 0.44% of the sample. Sequences were obtained from central memory CD4+ T cells from blood. These receptors originate from a woman aged 18-30 years in good health.

This chain connects TRBV27 to TRBJ2-7; possibly TRBD1 or TRBD2 for D (6 bases each). This CDR3 spans 16 amino acids. Trimming removed 2 bases from V and 4 bases from J, with 18 bases in between. In germline, CDR1 is MNHEY, CDR2 SMNVEV (reference sequence). The CDR3: CASSLRALEGQYEQYF. The CDR3 region has the DNA TGTGCCAGCAGTTTAAGAGCGTTGGAGGGACAATACGAGCAGTACTTC.

This chain joins TRBV7-9 and TRBJ2-5, with 9 bases matching TRBD2. V dropped 1 base and J dropped 2; count of bases not matched to a gene: 5. Germline V gene lookup returns CDR1 SEHNR and CDR2 FQNEAQ (reference sequence). The length of the CDR3 is 16 residues. This CDR3 reads CASSLVFSGGQETQYF. DNA of the CDR3: TGTGCCAGCAGCTTAGTCTTTAGCGGGGGACAAGAGACCCAGTACTTC. The whole variable domain, remainder taken from reference TRBV7-9 and TRBJ2-5, is DTGVSQNPRHKITKRGQNVTFRCDPISEHNRLYWYRQTLGQGPEFLTYFQNEAQLEKSRLLSDRFSAERPKGSFSTLEIQRTEQGDSAMYLCASSLVFSGGQETQYFGPGTRLLVL.

V is TRBV10-3 and J is TRBJ2-1; maybe TRBD1 (5 bases). The CDR3 loop spans 11 amino acids. V lost 4 bases and J lost 9, with 7 bases in between. Germline loops: CDR1 ENHRY, CDR2 SYGVKD. As DNA, the CDR3 is TGTGCCATCAGTGCAGGGATTGAGCAGTTCTTC. This codes for CAISAGIEQFF.

This sequence joins TRBV11-2 and TRBJ2-1; D call uncertain. V shed 3 bases and J shed 8 bases, with 11 bases lying between them. Germline CDR1 SGHAT, CDR2 FQNNGV. The CDR3 covers 13 residues. The CDR3 bases are TGTGCCAGCAGCTTTGGGCACGGCGATGAGCAGTTCTTC. Residues: CASSFGHGDEQFF.